Each of the 11 T cell receptor beta chains below was sequenced from the same sample in a study of cytomegalovirus exposure and HLA in healthy donors. The PCR used 60 Vbeta and 13 Jbeta primers. The method was immunoSEQ multiplex PCR; TCRdb's version includes in-frame clones alone and lacks a portion of them. The table includes 100,000 to 120,000 clones, about three quarters detected once. The sample consisted of PBMCs. Receptor source: a woman between 25 and 40 years old in good health and CMV-seronegative.

The genes are TRBV19 and TRBJ1-5; D unresolved. This CDR3 comprises 14 residues. In germline, CDR1 is LNHDA, CDR2 SQIVND (reference sequence). V dropped 5 bases and J dropped 4 bases, with 12 bases sitting between them. CDR3 nucleotides: TGTGCCAGTAGTGGAGGGTCTAGTAATCAGCCCCAGCATTTT. Its translation is CASSGGSSNQPQHF.

CDR3 sequence (DNA): TGTGCCAGCACCCCGGGGGGTAACAATCAGCCCCAGCATTTT. Translation: CASTPGGNNQPQHF. The V call is TRBV6-6, the J call TRBJ1-5; weak D call: TRBD1 (5 bases). V lost 7 bases and J lost 3, with 13 bases in between. From germline, CDR1 is MNHNY and CDR2 SVGAGI (reference sequence). The CDR3 extends over 14 amino acids.

The rearrangement links TRBV19 to TRBJ2-7; 7 positions agree with TRBD2. The V and J ends lost 6 bases and 1 base, in that order; junction bases with no gene match: 6. The CDR3 sequence is 14 residues long. Germline V gene data show CDR1 as LNHDA and CDR2 as SQIVND (reference sequence). The CDR3 DNA follows: TGTGCCAGTAGCCTACGGGGAGGGTCCTACGAGCAGTACTTC. It is translated as CASSLRGGSYEQYF.

This clone has more than one count but fewer than ten. At one boundary the junction diverges from the germline segment, which might be a read error. The chain recombines TRBV7-7 with TRBJ2-7; 10 bases agree with TRBD2. The length of the CDR3 is 16 residues. The germline gives CDR1 SSHAT, CDR2 FNYEAQ (reference sequence). The DNA for the CDR3 is TGTGCTAGCAGCGGTAGCGGGAGGCTGGACCGACACGAGCAGTACTTC. Its translation: CASSGSGRLDRHEQYF. Drawing the rest from reference TRBV7-7 and TRBJ2-7, the complete variable domain is GAGVSQSPRYKVTKRGQDVTLRCDPISSHATLYWYQQALGQGPEFLTYFNYEAQPDKSGLPSDRFSAERPEGSISTLTIQRTEQRDSAMYRCASSGSGRLDRHEQYFGPGTRLTVT.

This chain joins TRBV7-9 and TRBJ2-5; 11 bases map to TRBD2. The CDR3 covers 14 residues. With 4 bases clipped from V and 4 bases from J, the junction kept 2 bases outside the gene matches. Germline CDR1 SEHNR, CDR2 FQNEAQ (reference sequence). In DNA, the CDR3 is TGTGCCAGCAGCTATACTAGCGGGGGAGAGACCCAGTACTTC. Translated: CASSYTSGGETQYF.

The J gene is TRBJ1-4, the V gene TRBV7-9; a possible D gene is TRBD1 (6 bases). The V gene lost 6 bases and the J gene lost 4 bases, with 12 bases spanning the gap. Germline CDR1 SEHNR, CDR2 FQNEAQ (reference sequence). This CDR3 comprises 14 residues. For the CDR3, the DNA is TGTGCCAGCAGACCTACAGGGAATAATGAAAAACTGTTTTTT. This codes for CASRPTGNNEKLFF. Based on the CDR3 plus reference TRBV7-9 and TRBJ1-4, the full variable domain is DTGVSQNPRHKITKRGQNVTFRCDPISEHNRLYWYRQTLGQGPEFLTYFQNEAQLEKSRLLSDRFSAERPKGSFSTLEIQRTEQGDSAMYLCASRPTGNNEKLFFGSGTQLSVL.

The rearrangement joins TRBV13 to TRBJ1-1, with D unresolved. Germline lookup yields CDR1 PRHDT and CDR2 FYEKMQ (reference sequence). This CDR3 region has 13 residues. Trimming removed 1 base at V and 6 bases at J, with 9 bases between. The CDR3 bases are TGTGCCAGCAGCTTAGCCGGGTTCCCTGAAGCTTTCTTT. It yields the protein CASSLAGFPEAFF.

This chain links TRBV27 with TRBJ2-7, with D possibly matching TRBD1 (6 bases). Trimming pared 6 bases from V and 2 bases from J, leaving 14 bases between. CDR1 is MNHEY, CDR2 SMNVEV, per germline (reference sequence). The CDR3 sequence is 14 residues long. CDR3 DNA sequence: TGTGCCAGCAGCATGACAGGACCAGCCTACGAGCAGTACTTC. This codes for CASSMTGPAYEQYF.

V is TRBV6-6 and J is TRBJ1-5; D may be TRBD1 (5 bases). The CDR3 covers 15 residues. The V gene's germline CDR1 is MNHNY and CDR2 SVGAGI (reference sequence). Trimming removed 6 bases at V and 8 bases at J, with 20 bases between. The DNA for the CDR3 is TGTGCCAGCAGGCGCTTAGATAAGGGGCCGAAGCCCCAGCATTTT. It specifies CASRRLDKGPKPQHF.

V usage is TRBV5-1 and J usage is TRBJ2-7; 12 positions agree with TRBD2. The J segment lost 6 bases and the V segment lost 0 bases, leaving 1 base of the junction unmatched. CDR3 length equals 14 residues. The V gene's germline CDR1 is SGHRS and CDR2 YFSETQ. The CDR3 protein is CASSLGGLAGEQYF. The CDR3 coding sequence is TGCGCCAGCAGCTTGGGGGGACTAGCGGGCGAGCAGTACTTC. Full variable domain (missing parts from reference TRBV5-1 and TRBJ2-7): KAGVTQTPRYLIKTRGQQVTLSCSPISGHRSVSWYQQTPGQGLQFLFEYFSETQRNKGNFPGRFSGRQFSNSRSEMNVSTLELGDSALYLCASSLGGLAGEQYFGPGTRLTVT.

This clone is a singleton in its sample. The CDR3 DNA reads TGTGCCACCAGCAGAGTCGGTCAGGGGGGCGAGCAGTACTTC. Protein sequence: CATSRVGQGGEQYF. This chain joins TRBV15 and TRBJ2-7, with D perhaps TRBD1 (7 bases). The V end lost 1 base, the J end lost 6 bases, and 13 bases lay between the germline ends. Looked up from germline, CDR1 is LNHNV and CDR2 is YYDKDF (reference sequence). The CDR3 loop spans 14 amino acids.